What follows are 17 T cell receptor beta chains derived from one specimen sequenced in a study of cytomegalovirus exposure and HLA in healthy donors. The PCR made use of 60 Vbeta and 13 Jbeta primers. Some clones are missing from TCRdb's copy, which holds only in-frame ones; the method was immunoSEQ multiplex PCR. This table has about 100,000 clones, about 68% appearing once. The sample taken for sequencing was PBMCs. The receptors stem from a man between 25 and 39 years old in good health and CMV-seropositive.

The J gene is TRBJ1-2, the V gene TRBV9; 7 bases agree with TRBD1. The CDR3 extends over 16 amino acids. With V trimmed by 0 bases and J by 7 bases, 12 bases remained unmatched. Germline V gene lookup returns CDR1 SGDLS and CDR2 YYNGEE. The CDR3 DNA reads TGTGCCAGCAGCGTAGAAAGGGGGCGCGGTATTCGTGGCTACACCTTC. Amino acids: CASSVERGRGIRGYTF.

This clone was picked up a small number of times. The chain joins TRBV11-2 to TRBJ2-7; D possibly corresponds to TRBD2 (6 bases). The CDR3 sequence is 13 residues long. Germline loops: CDR1 SGHAT, CDR2 FQNNGV. The germline V and J ends were trimmed by 3 bases and 3 bases, with 9 bases remaining between them. Here the CDR3 reads CASSFPTSYEQYF. CDR3 sequence (DNA): TGTGCCAGCAGCTTCCCGACTAGCTACGAGCAGTACTTC.

This chain joins TRBV7-9 and TRBJ2-1; the D gene is possibly TRBD2 (5 bases). Trimming took off 2 bases at V and 10 bases at J, with 15 bases between the two ends. Germline V gives CDR1 SEHNR, CDR2 FQNEAQ (reference sequence). The CDR3 has 14 residues. The DNA of the CDR3 is TGTGCCAGCAGCTTAATAGACGGTGGAGGCGAGCAGTTCTTC. Encoded protein: CASSLIDGGGEQFF.

The chain employs TRBV11-2 and TRBJ2-5, with D hard to call. The germline CDR1 and CDR2 sequences are SGHAT and FQNNGV. Trimming pared 9 bases from V and 1 base from J, leaving 12 bases between. The CDR3 length is 13 residues. This chain's CDR3 is CASRRPGQETQYF. CDR3 nucleotides: TGTGCCAGTAGGCGGCCGGGCCAAGAGACCCAGTACTTC.

J is TRBJ2-7 and V is TRBV7-9; tentatively, D is TRBD1 (6 bases). In germline, CDR1 is SEHNR, CDR2 FQNEAQ (reference sequence). This CDR3 is built from 16 residues. Trimming shortened V by 4 bases and J by 5 bases, and 21 bases separated the two germline ends. This CDR3 reads CASSSSTGRGDNEQYF. The CDR3 region has the DNA TGTGCCAGCAGCTCGTCCACAGGTCGAGGGGACAACGAGCAGTACTTC.

The V and J genes are TRBV11-2 and TRBJ2-4, with D perhaps matching TRBD2 (6 bases). V was clipped by 3 bases and J by 0 bases, with 15 bases between them. The CDR3 has 17 residues. Per germline, CDR1 SGHAT and CDR2 FQNNGV. CDR3 DNA: TGTGCCAGCAGCTTGGGCTCTCGGGGACTAGCCAAAAACATTCAGTACTTC. It encodes CASSLGSRGLAKNIQYF.

The chain recombines TRBV6-6 with TRBJ1-2, with 7 bases that match TRBD1. This CDR3 region has 14 residues. V gave up 2 bases and J gave up 6 bases; unmatched junction bases: 6. Germline assignment: CDR1 MNHNY and CDR2 SVGAGI (reference sequence). CDR3 sequence: CASSYATGEDGYTF. Here the CDR3 DNA reads TGTGCCAGCAGTTACGCCACAGGGGAGGATGGCTACACCTTC.

The genes are TRBV9 and TRBJ2-5; perhaps TRBD1 as D (6 bases). Looked up from germline, CDR1 is SGDLS and CDR2 is YYNGEE. V was clipped by 3 bases and J by 1 base, with 10 bases between them. The CDR3 extends over 14 amino acids. CDR3 DNA sequence: TGTGCCAGCAGCGCAGGGGTGACCCAAGAGACCCAGTACTTC. Translating it yields CASSAGVTQETQYF.

The chain is built from TRBV7-2 and TRBJ1-2; no firm D call. Germline loops: CDR1 SGHTA, CDR2 FQGNSA. This CDR3 has 16 residues. V lost 1 base and J 2 bases, leaving 14 bases between the germline ends. CDR3 nucleotide sequence: TGTGCCAGCAGCTTAGGCGGTACCATCTCCAACTATGGCTACACCTTC. Its translation is CASSLGGTISNYGYTF.

The gene calls are TRBV5-1 and TRBJ1-4; 9 positions agree with TRBD1. In germline, CDR1 is SGHRS, CDR2 YFSETQ. The CDR3 spans 15 residues. The ends lost 4 bases at V and 7 bases at J; junction bases unmatched: 8. The CDR3, as DNA: TGCGCCAGCAGCGGGTCCGGGACAGGGAGTGAAAAACTGTTTTTT. Protein sequence: CASSGSGTGSEKLFF.

The CDR3 nucleotides read TGTGCCAGCAGCCGATTGGGGGGTAATAATCAGCCCCAGCATTTT. It specifies CASSRLGGNNQPQHF. This rearrangement joins TRBV7-6 to TRBJ1-5; D perhaps matches TRBD1 (5 bases). V lost 5 bases and J 4 bases, leaving 15 bases between the germline ends. The CDR3 has 15 amino acids. Germline V gene lookup returns CDR1 SGHVS and CDR2 FNYEAQ.

As concerns this clone: The sample has other DNA sequences that encode this CDR3 too. This chain connects TRBV5-1 to TRBJ1-3; 8 nucleotides match TRBD1. The length of the CDR3 is 15 residues. V lost 2 bases to trimming and J lost 0 bases; unmatched junction nucleotides: 1. Germline V gives CDR1 SGHRS, CDR2 YFSETQ. The CDR3, as DNA: TGCGCCAGCAGCTTAGACAGGGGCTCTGGAAACACCATATATTTT. Translation gives CASSLDRGSGNTIYF. Using reference TRBV5-1 and TRBJ1-3 for the parts outside the CDR3, the full variable domain is KAGVTQTPRYLIKTRGQQVTLSCSPISGHRSVSWYQQTPGQGLQFLFEYFSETQRNKGNFPGRFSGRQFSNSRSEMNVSTLELGDSALYLCASSLDRGSGNTIYFGEGSWLTVV.

The genes are TRBV29-1 and TRBJ2-5, with 8 nucleotides matching TRBD2. This CDR3 is 11 amino acids long. Looked up from germline, CDR1 is SQVTM and CDR2 is ANQGSEA. Unmatched junction bases numbered 9, after V lost 7 bases and J lost 11 bases. CDR3 sequence reads: CSAQAGGEQYF. CDR3 in DNA: TGCAGCGCCCAGGCGGGGGGAGAGCAGTACTTC.

The V call is TRBV19, the J call TRBJ2-2; D ambiguous. The ends were cut back, 4 bases at V and 1 base at J, with 10 bases in the middle. The CDR3 runs to 15 residues. Germline values: CDR1 LNHDA, CDR2 SQIVND (reference sequence). The CDR3 sequence: CASSRLTMNTGELFF. The CDR3 DNA is TGTGCCAGTAGTAGGCTCACAATGAACACCGGGGAGCTGTTTTTT. Based on the CDR3 plus reference TRBV19 and TRBJ2-2, the full variable domain is DGGITQSPKYLFRKEGQNVTLSCEQNLNHDAMYWYRQDPGQGLRLIYYSQIVNDFQKGDIAEGYSVSREKKESFPLTVTSAQKNPTAFYLCASSRLTMNTGELFFGEGSRLTVL.

This clone turned up a few times. The chain uses TRBV28 and TRBJ2-1, with a weak D call TRBD1 (7 bases). The CDR3 runs to 15 residues. The germline V gene has CDR1 MDHEN and CDR2 SYDVKM. V was trimmed by 4 bases and J by 4 bases, leaving 14 bases between them. The CDR3 DNA follows: TGTGCCAGCAGTTCTAGACAGGGAGGTTACAATGAGCAGTTCTTC. Translating it yields CASSSRQGGYNEQFF.

The chain employs TRBV19 and TRBJ2-7, with 9 bases that match TRBD2. J lost 0 bases, V lost 6 bases, and 6 bases had no gene match. The CDR3 has 15 amino acids. Germline assignment: CDR1 LNHDA and CDR2 SQIVND (reference sequence). CDR3 nucleotide sequence: TGTGCCAGTAGGACGGCTAGCGGGGCCTCCTACGAGCAGTACTTC. Amino acid sequence: CASRTASGASYEQYF. The variable domain in full, with the rest retrieved from reference TRBV19 and TRBJ2-7, is DGGITQSPKYLFRKEGQNVTLSCEQNLNHDAMYWYRQDPGQGLRLIYYSQIVNDFQKGDIAEGYSVSREKKESFPLTVTSAQKNPTAFYLCASRTASGASYEQYFGPGTRLTVT.

The chain has TRBV6-4 and TRBJ1-2, with D perhaps matching TRBD1 (5 bases). The germline V gene has CDR1 MRHNA and CDR2 SNTAGT. The CDR3 is 14 residues long. V was pared by 0 bases and J by 7 bases, with 12 bases between. The CDR3 spells CASSDSGLTCGYTF. As DNA, the CDR3 is TGTGCCAGCAGTGACTCGGGACTGACCTGTGGCTACACCTTC.